These 28 T cell receptor beta chains share one sample of origin, sequenced in a study of OX40 agonist ivuxolimab in advanced cancers. The repertoire was sequenced with immunoSEQ multiplex PCR; TCRdb's copy has only in-frame clones and lacks some. The table has 100,000 or so clones, roughly 95% seen once. The starting material was CD4+ or CD8+ T cells sorted from blood, obtained in a trial of the OX40 agonist ivuxolimab. The receptors shown here come from an adult with an advanced solid tumor such as melanoma, head and neck, liver or kidney cancer.

This sequence joins TRBV19 and TRBJ1-1; D is possibly TRBD1 (6 bases). V lost 5 bases and J lost 3, with 13 bases in between. This CDR3 region has 14 residues. CDR1 is LNHDA and CDR2 is SQIVND in the germline V gene (reference sequence). The CDR3 DNA follows: TGTGCCAGTAGTGTTACAGGGTTAGACACTGAAGCTTTCTTT. It encodes CASSVTGLDTEAFF.

The chain recombines TRBV9 with TRBJ2-3; 7 bases align to TRBD1. Germline V gives CDR1 SGDLS, CDR2 YYNGEE. The trim removed 3 bases at V and 0 bases at J, leaving 16 bases unmatched. The CDR3 length is 19 residues. CDR3 in DNA: TGTGCCAGCAGCGACACAGGGGCTATAGCCCAATCCAGCACAGATACGCAGTATTTT. Translation gives CASSDTGAIAQSSTDTQYF.

V gene TRBV5-4 combines with J gene TRBJ2-1, with 9 positions matching TRBD1. Germline CDR1 SGHNT, CDR2 YYREEE (reference sequence). The CDR3 is 14 residues long. Losses at the gene ends were 0 bases for V and 6 bases for J; bases not matched to a gene: 1. The CDR3 spells CASSLGDRANEQFF. The CDR3 DNA reads as TGTGCCAGCAGCTTGGGGGACAGGGCCAATGAGCAGTTCTTC.

The CDR3 loop is CASSQDPEGASEQYF. In nucleotides, the CDR3 is TGCGCCAGCAGCCAAGATCCGGAGGGGGCGAGTGAGCAGTACTTC. The V call is TRBV4-3, the J call TRBJ2-7, with D tentatively TRBD1 (7 bases). The V and J ends lost 0 bases and 7 bases respectively, with 16 bases between them. Germline V lookup: CDR1 LGHNA, CDR2 YSLEER. The CDR3 runs to 15 residues.

The chain recombines TRBV19 with TRBJ1-1, with 9 positions matching TRBD1. The CDR3 sequence is 12 residues long. Unmatched junction bases numbered 6, after V lost 10 bases and J lost 6 bases. In germline, CDR1 is LNHDA, CDR2 SQIVND (reference sequence). CDR3 nucleotide sequence: TGTGCCACTGGGACAGGGACCCCTGAAGCTTTCTTT. It yields the protein CATGTGTPEAFF.

This clone was detected once. The rearrangement joins TRBV11-2 to TRBJ2-6; D not resolved. Germline V gene lookup returns CDR1 SGHAT and CDR2 FQNNGV. Trimming cost V 3 bases and J 4 bases, with 10 bases left between them. CDR3 length: 15 residues. The CDR3 protein is CASSFVGLGANVLTF. Written as DNA, the CDR3 is TGTGCCAGCAGCTTCGTGGGTTTAGGGGCCAACGTCCTGACTTTC.

The CDR3 is CASSPSLAWEQYF. The CDR3 DNA reads TGTGCCAGCAGCCCGTCACTAGCATGGGAGCAGTACTTC. The rearrangement joins TRBV2 to TRBJ2-7; weak D call: TRBD2 (6 bases). Trimming took off 6 bases at V and 7 bases at J, with 16 bases between the two ends. CDR3 length equals 13 residues. Germline V gene sequence: CDR1 SNHLY, CDR2 FYNNEI.

The V gene is TRBV7-2, the J gene TRBJ2-7; no reliable D call. Germline V gene lookup returns CDR1 SGHTA and CDR2 FQGNSA. The length of the CDR3 is 12 residues. The V end lost 3 bases, the J end lost 3 bases, and 6 bases lay between the germline ends. The DNA for the CDR3 is TGTGCCAGCAGCTTGGGTTTCTACGAGCAGTACTTC. Translation: CASSLGFYEQYF.

The chain recombines TRBV5-4 with TRBJ1-2, with D maybe TRBD1 (5 bases). Germline CDR1 SGHNT, CDR2 YYREEE (reference sequence). V was cut by 2 bases and J by 4 bases, with 12 bases left in between. The CDR3 contains 14 residues. The CDR3 DNA is TGTGCCAGCAGCTTTGTCAGGGTAGCCTATGGCTACACCTTC. As protein: CASSFVRVAYGYTF.

V gene TRBV19 combines with J gene TRBJ2-2; tentatively, D is TRBD2 (5 bases). From germline, CDR1 is LNHDA and CDR2 SQIVND (reference sequence). This CDR3 has 13 amino acids. V lost 7 bases and J 5 bases, leaving 11 bases between the germline ends. The CDR3 sequence is CASNEGQTGELFF. The CDR3 DNA is TGTGCCAGTAATGAGGGCCAAACCGGGGAGCTGTTTTTT.

The CDR3 nucleotides read TGTGCCAGCAGCGCCCGGGGGGGAGCATACGAGCAGTACTTC. Its translation: CASSARGGAYEQYF. The chain uses TRBV7-9 and TRBJ2-7; 8 positions agree with TRBD2. Per the germline V gene, CDR1 is SEHNR and CDR2 is FQNEAQ (reference sequence). The J segment lost 4 bases and the V segment lost 5 bases, leaving 7 bases of the junction unmatched. The CDR3 extends over 14 amino acids.

The chain is built from TRBV7-6 and TRBJ2-3; 8 bases match TRBD2. This CDR3 spans 19 amino acids. Germline V lookup: CDR1 SGHVS, CDR2 FNYEAQ. The ends lost 2 bases at V and 3 bases at J; junction bases unmatched: 16. CDR3 coding DNA: TGTGCCAGCAGCTTACCTCGGGAGGGAGAGAGGTTTAGTACAGATACGCAGTATTTT. Translating gives CASSLPREGERFSTDTQYF.

The gene calls are TRBV15 and TRBJ2-3; D might be TRBD2 (5 bases). Looked up from germline, CDR1 is LNHNV and CDR2 is YYDKDF (reference sequence). V was cut by 2 bases and J by 0 bases, with 12 bases left in between. CDR3 length equals 16 residues. CDR3: CATSRSTRVSTDTQYF. The CDR3 region has the DNA TGTGCCACCAGCAGATCAACTAGGGTTAGCACAGATACGCAGTATTTT. Looking up the rest from reference TRBV15 and TRBJ2-3 gives the full variable domain: DAMVIQNPRYQVTQFGKPVTLSCSQTLNHNVMYWYQQKSSQAPKLLFHYYDKDFNNEADTPDNFQSRRPNTSFCFLDIRSPGLGDTAMYLCATSRSTRVSTDTQYFGPGTRLTVL.

CDR3 DNA sequence: TGTGCCAGCAGTTCCGGACTAGCGGGAGGGACAAATGAGCAGTTCTTC. Translation gives CASSSGLAGGTNEQFF. The chain recombines TRBV28 with TRBJ2-1; 15 nucleotides agree with TRBD2. CDR1 is MDHEN and CDR2 is SYDVKM in the germline V gene. V trimming: 4 bases; J trimming: 7 bases; junction bases outside the gene matches: 5. This CDR3 spans 16 amino acids.

This clone was seen once. The V call is TRBV6-5, the J call TRBJ2-5; TRBD1 matches at 9 bases. The germline V gene has CDR1 MNHEY and CDR2 SVGAGI. The CDR3 has 14 residues. The V and J ends lost 2 bases and 9 bases, in that order; junction bases with no gene match: 7. In nucleotides, the CDR3 is TGTGCCAGCAGTTACGGTGGGGACAGGGTACCCCAGTACTTC. This codes for CASSYGGDRVPQYF.

The genes are TRBV28 and TRBJ2-2, with 9 nucleotides matching TRBD2. V lost 4 bases to trimming and J lost 0 bases; unmatched junction nucleotides: 6. Germline CDR1 and CDR2: MDHEN and SYDVKM. This CDR3 comprises 17 residues. In DNA form, the CDR3 reads TGTGCCAGCAGTTCCATAAGCGGGAGGTCGAACACCGGGGAGCTGTTTTTT. Translating it yields CASSSISGRSNTGELFF.

CDR3 amino acids: CASSLASWQGLDEKLFF. CDR3 bases: TGTGCCAGCAGCTTAGCGTCCTGGCAGGGGCTTGATGAAAAACTGTTTTTT. V usage is TRBV11-2 and J usage is TRBJ1-4; TRBD1 is a possible D gene (6 bases). Germline lookup yields CDR1 SGHAT and CDR2 FQNNGV. Between the trimmed V and J ends, which lost 1 base and 6 bases, there was a span of 18 bases. CDR3 length: 17 amino acids.

The V and J genes are TRBV10-3 and TRBJ2-5; tentatively, D is TRBD1 (6 bases). CDR1 is ENHRY and CDR2 is SYGVKD in the germline V gene. The CDR3 spans 14 residues. V lost 4 bases and J lost 5, with 14 bases in between. CDR3 sequence reads: CAISVPDSRETQYF. For the CDR3, the DNA is TGTGCCATCAGTGTACCGGACAGCAGGGAGACCCAGTACTTC.

The genes are TRBV29-1 and TRBJ2-2; D perhaps matches TRBD1 (5 bases). Per the germline V gene, CDR1 is SQVTM and CDR2 is ANQGSEA. The V end was cut by 2 bases, the J end by 4 bases, with 8 bases between. This CDR3 spans 13 amino acids. CDR3: CSVEPRATGELFF. The CDR3 DNA follows: TGCAGCGTTGAACCCAGGGCCACCGGGGAGCTGTTTTTT.

In this sample, this clone turned up once. J is TRBJ2-7 and V is TRBV12-5; 7 nucleotides align to TRBD1. The CDR3 is made up of 12 amino acids. Germline V gene sequence: CDR1 LGHNT, CDR2 FRNRAP. V dropped 9 bases and J dropped 4; count of bases not matched to a gene: 6. CDR3 loop: CASGDSLYEQYF. The CDR3 DNA sequence: TGTGCTAGCGGGGACAGTTTGTACGAGCAGTACTTC.

The chain has TRBV27 and TRBJ2-4, with D uncertain. CDR3 length: 15 amino acids. The germline gives CDR1 MNHEY, CDR2 SMNVEV (reference sequence). Trimming left V 6 bases short and J 0 bases short, with 12 bases between. The CDR3 sequence is CASSPDGLAKNIQYF. CDR3 bases: TGTGCCAGCAGCCCGGACGGTCTAGCCAAAAACATTCAGTACTTC.

Written as DNA, the CDR3 is TGTGCCAGCAGCTCCCTGGATACCGTTGAAGCTTTCTTT. This sequence encodes CASSSLDTVEAFF. This rearrangement joins TRBV5-4 to TRBJ1-1; D gene ambiguous. Per germline, CDR1 SGHNT and CDR2 YYREEE (reference sequence). The length of the CDR3 is 13 residues. V dropped 3 bases and J dropped 7 bases, with 13 bases sitting between them.

This chain links TRBV27 with TRBJ2-7; D tentatively fits TRBD1 or TRBD2 (6 bases each). The V gene lost 0 bases and the J gene lost 3 bases, with 12 bases spanning the gap. The length of the CDR3 is 15 residues. Germline CDR1 reads MNHEY; CDR2 reads SMNVEV (reference sequence). The CDR3 reads CASSLSNGGFYEQYF. The CDR3 coding sequence is TGTGCCAGCAGTTTATCGAACGGGGGCTTCTACGAGCAGTACTTC.

The chain combines TRBV11-2 with TRBJ2-1; 10 nucleotides align to TRBD2. Trimming took 5 bases from V and 6 from J; bases not matched to a gene: 7. The CDR3 has 15 amino acids. Germline CDR1 SGHAT, CDR2 FQNNGV. CDR3 region: CASSRTSGASNEQFF. The CDR3 DNA sequence: TGTGCCAGCAGCAGGACTAGCGGTGCTTCCAATGAGCAGTTCTTC.

The gene calls are TRBV9 and TRBJ2-1, with 11 positions matching TRBD2. The ends lost 4 bases at V and 8 bases at J; junction bases unmatched: 8. There are 15 residues in the CDR3. CDR1 and CDR2 from the germline V gene are SGDLS and YYNGEE. CDR3 bases: TGTGCCAGCAGCCTAACTAGCGGGAGTAATGATGAGCAGTTCTTC. Its translation: CASSLTSGSNDEQFF.

This chain links TRBV2 with TRBJ2-7; D is unclear. Germline V lookup: CDR1 SNHLY, CDR2 FYNNEI. CDR3 length: 13 amino acids. Deletions cut 3 bases from V and 3 bases from J, with 9 bases between. In DNA, the CDR3 is TGTGCCAGCAGTGACCAGTTAGTCTACGAGCAGTACTTC. Its protein is CASSDQLVYEQYF.

The rearrangement uses TRBV9 and TRBJ2-7, with 7 bases fitting TRBD1. The CDR3 has 14 residues. Unmatched junction bases numbered 8, after V lost 4 bases and J lost 4 bases. In germline, CDR1 is SGDLS, CDR2 YYNGEE. This chain's CDR3 is CASSPETGKYEQYF. The CDR3 bases are TGTGCCAGCAGCCCCGAGACAGGGAAATACGAGCAGTACTTC.

V gene TRBV11-2 combines with J gene TRBJ2-7, with 8 bases identical to TRBD1. Germline CDR1 reads SGHAT; CDR2 reads FQNNGV. Losses at the gene ends were 0 bases for V and 3 bases for J; bases not matched to a gene: 1. The CDR3 contains 14 residues. CDR3 region: CASSLEDRVYEQYF. The DNA of the CDR3 is TGTGCCAGCAGCTTAGAGGACAGGGTCTACGAGCAGTACTTC.